These 14 T cell receptor beta chains were all obtained from the same sample, sequenced in a study of shared clonotypes between healthy human individuals. Clones were sequenced by immunoSEQ multiplex PCR, and TCRdb holds only the in-frame ones, with some missing. The sample carries approximately 500,000 clones, 95% to 97% recorded once. Material for sequencing was naive CD4+ T cells sorted from blood. Indicated subset: CD45RA+ positively selected. Receptor source: a woman in her twenties or thirties in good health.

The chain recombines TRBV6-1 with TRBJ1-5; possible D gene TRBD1, 5 bases. The length of the CDR3 is 13 residues. V shed 6 bases and J shed 3 bases, with 9 bases lying between them. Germline lookup yields CDR1 MNHNS and CDR2 SASEGT. The CDR3 loop reads CASRGDFNQPQHF. The CDR3 DNA reads TGTGCCAGCAGGGGGGATTTCAATCAGCCCCAGCATTTT.

The CDR3 reads CASSLRDRGPYEQYF. The DNA of the CDR3 is TGTGCCAGCTCACTACGGGACAGGGGACCCTACGAGCAGTACTTC. This chain joins TRBV18 and TRBJ2-7; 10 bases are shared with TRBD1. V gave up 4 bases and J gave up 2 bases; unmatched junction bases: 5. This CDR3 spans 15 amino acids. Germline CDR1 KGHSH, CDR2 LQKENI. Full variable domain (outside the CDR3, taken from reference TRBV18 and TRBJ2-7): NAGVMQNPRHLVRRRGQEARLRCSPMKGHSHVYWYRQLPEEGLKFMVYLQKENIIDESGMPKERFSAEFPKEGPSILRIQQVVRGDSAAYFCASSLRDRGPYEQYFGPGTRLTVT.

This clone was counted a single time. The genes are TRBV23-1 and TRBJ1-6; TRBD1 agrees at 10 bases. TRBV23-1 counts as an open reading frame of uncertain function. V was clipped by 7 bases and J by 7 bases; unmatched bases: 10. CDR3 length equals 16 residues. The chain's CDR3 is CASTRDRGASNSPLHF. CDR3 sequence (DNA): TGCGCCAGCACCAGGGACAGGGGAGCTTCCAATTCACCCCTCCACTTT.

This clone appeared a single time. V is TRBV2 and J is TRBJ1-4; D unresolved. The CDR3 spans 10 residues. The V gene's germline CDR1 is SNHLY and CDR2 FYNNEI. Trimming cost V 6 bases and J 8 bases, with 4 bases left between them. As DNA, the CDR3 is TGTGCCAGCAGGTCCGAAAAACTGTTTTTT. This encodes CASRSEKLFF.

The chain uses TRBV5-4 and TRBJ2-7; D not certain. CDR1 is SGHNT and CDR2 is YYREEE in the germline V gene (reference sequence). CDR3 length: 14 residues. Trimming took 0 bases from V and 6 from J, leaving 13 bases between them. The CDR3 DNA sequence: TGTGCCAGCAGCTTGGAATATATGGGCCGCGAGCAGTACTTC. It translates to CASSLEYMGREQYF.

This clone came up once. The chain uses TRBV2 and TRBJ1-6, with a weak D call TRBD1 (5 bases). V was clipped by 6 bases and J by 7 bases, with 16 bases between them. CDR1 is SNHLY and CDR2 is FYNNEI in the germline V gene. The CDR3 is 15 amino acids. The CDR3: CASRGRRGVNSPLHF. CDR3 nucleotides: TGTGCCAGCAGGGGACGGAGGGGTGTAAATTCACCCCTCCACTTT.

The chain employs TRBV5-1 and TRBJ2-3, with a possible D match to TRBD1 (5 bases). From germline, CDR1 is SGHRS and CDR2 YFSETQ. The CDR3 consists of 13 residues. Deletions cut 4 bases from V and 2 bases from J, with 8 bases between. The CDR3 DNA sequence: TGCGCCAGCAGCCAGGGTTTCACAGATACGCAGTATTTT. Its protein product is CASSQGFTDTQYF.

The rearrangement links TRBV2 to TRBJ1-4; D ambiguous. V dropped 4 bases and J dropped 5 bases, with 8 bases sitting between them. The CDR3 is made up of 13 amino acids. From germline, CDR1 is SNHLY and CDR2 FYNNEI. CDR3 amino acids: CASSAAPNEKLFF. CDR3 coding DNA: TGTGCCAGCAGTGCAGCACCAAATGAAAAACTGTTTTTT.

This chain connects TRBV6-6 to TRBJ2-7; D is possibly TRBD2 (7 bases). The germline V gene has CDR1 MNHNY and CDR2 SVGAGI (reference sequence). V was cut by 6 bases and J by 12 bases, with 18 bases left in between. The CDR3 runs to 12 residues. The CDR3 loop reads CASRNRGDTLYF. The CDR3 nucleotides are TGTGCCAGCAGGAACCGGGGGGACACCCTGTACTTC.

The chain carries TRBV6-5 and TRBJ1-1; no reliable D call. The germline gives CDR1 MNHEY, CDR2 SVGAGI. This CDR3 has 14 amino acids. Trimming stripped 1 base from V and 0 bases from J, with 6 bases between. The CDR3 DNA sequence: TGTGCCAGCAGTTACTTTGGTCTGAACACTGAAGCTTTCTTT. Its protein is CASSYFGLNTEAFF.

The chain uses TRBV9 and TRBJ2-2; D not certain. CDR3 size: 14 residues. The V gene's germline CDR1 is SGDLS and CDR2 YYNGEE. The V end lost 0 bases, the J end lost 4 bases, and 7 bases lay between the germline ends. CDR3 loop: CASSVVPGTGELFF. Written as DNA, the CDR3 is TGTGCCAGCAGCGTAGTCCCGGGCACCGGGGAGCTGTTTTTT.

This rearrangement joins TRBV5-1 to TRBJ1-5; D might be TRBD1 (5 bases). Germline V CDR1 and CDR2: SGHRS, YFSETQ. The CDR3 consists of 14 residues. Trimming pared 0 bases from V and 6 bases from J, leaving 10 bases between. DNA for the CDR3: TGCGCCAGCAGCTTGGATACGGGGGGTCAGCCCCAGCATTTT. Translated: CASSLDTGGQPQHF.

V usage is TRBV5-1 and J usage is TRBJ2-5; no firm D call. The CDR3 totals 12 residues. The V gene's germline CDR1 is SGHRS and CDR2 YFSETQ. V lost 4 bases and J lost 5, with 9 bases in between. DNA for the CDR3: TGCGCCAGCAGCACAACCTCGGAGACCCAGTACTTC. Protein: CASSTTSETQYF.

Notes on this clone: The sample holds other DNA sequences that translate to the same CDR3. This chain connects TRBV2 to TRBJ2-7; 7 bases are a match to TRBD1. Germline-derived CDR1 and CDR2 are SNHLY and FYNNEI. After removal of 5 bases from V and 3 bases from J, the junction contained 10 bases not matched to a gene. The CDR3 spans 15 residues. The chain's CDR3 is CASSLNRGGSYEQYF. CDR3 nucleotides: TGTGCCAGCAGTCTAAACAGGGGTGGAAGCTACGAGCAGTACTTC.